This T cell receptor (beta chain) was observed in a study of blood T cells in healthy people across ages. Whole-study results and caveats: The long-lived group displayed more naive CD4+ cells, plus higher diversity, than the aged donors did.

The germline CDR1 and CDR2 sequences are SNHLY and FYNNEI. V lost 8 bases, J lost 7 bases, and 18 bases stayed unmatched. The length of the CDR3 is 18 residues. Combining a sample-barcoded 5' primer with a J-beta primer mix, a second PCR ran for roughly 7 to 11 cycles. Each CDR3 protein gets one entry after TCRdb re-called the 5' RACE reads with MiXCR. The top ten hold about 0.72% of the sample, which has roughly 1,000,000 distinct CDR3 sequences, approximately 25% seen once. Per sample, a minimum of 6.5 million PBMCs were isolated. This clonotype has just a few counts. The target antigen is unknown. The same sample was also used in a study of T cells of mothers and their children.

The sequenced sample was blood. The receptor's source is a girl aged 2 to 10 in good health. The V gene is TRBV2, the J gene TRBJ2-1, with 12 bases that match TRBD2. This CDR3 reads CASQNRGSPGLAGNEQFF. The CDR3 nucleotides are TGTGCCAGCCAAAACCGGGGGTCCCCGGGACTAGCGGGTAATGAGCAGTTCTTC.